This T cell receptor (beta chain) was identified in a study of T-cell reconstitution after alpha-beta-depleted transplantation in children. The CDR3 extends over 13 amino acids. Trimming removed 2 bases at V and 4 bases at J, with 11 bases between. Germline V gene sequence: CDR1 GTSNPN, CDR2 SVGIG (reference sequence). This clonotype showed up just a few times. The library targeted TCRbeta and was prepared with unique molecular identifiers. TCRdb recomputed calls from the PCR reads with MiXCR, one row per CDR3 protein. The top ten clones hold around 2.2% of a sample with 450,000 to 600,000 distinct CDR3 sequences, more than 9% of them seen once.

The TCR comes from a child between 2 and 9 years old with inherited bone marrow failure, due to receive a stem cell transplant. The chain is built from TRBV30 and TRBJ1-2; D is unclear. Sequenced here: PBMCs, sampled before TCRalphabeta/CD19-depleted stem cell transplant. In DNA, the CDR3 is TGTGCCTGGAGTATACATGAAGGCTATGGCTACACCTTC. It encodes CAWSIHEGYGYTF.